The 18 T cell receptor beta chains reported below all come from one sample, sequenced in a study of cytomegalovirus exposure and HLA in healthy donors. The PCR used 60 Vbeta and 13 Jbeta primers. Measured with immunoSEQ multiplex PCR; TCRdb has only the in-frame clones, and not every one. The sample has about 170,000 clones, around four fifths seen once. The sequenced sample was PBMCs. These receptor sequences come from a female donor in good health and CMV-seronegative.

V usage is TRBV6-5 and J usage is TRBJ2-1; D unresolved. The V end was cut by 2 bases, the J end by 6 bases, with 14 bases between. CDR3 length: 15 residues. Germline V CDR1 and CDR2: MNHEY, SVGAGI. DNA of the CDR3: TGTGCCAGCAGTTACGACGAGGTCTCCATCAATGAGCAGTTCTTC. This encodes CASSYDEVSINEQFF.

The rearrangement uses TRBV10-3 and TRBJ2-5; the match to TRBD2 covers 9 bases. The CDR3 is made up of 15 amino acids. Germline V gives CDR1 ENHRY, CDR2 SYGVKD. Unmatched junction bases numbered 2, after V lost 2 bases and J lost 1 base. The CDR3 reads CAISEASGAQETQYF. Here the CDR3 DNA reads TGTGCCATCAGTGAGGCTAGCGGGGCCCAAGAGACCCAGTACTTC.

With regard to this clone: Germline and junction disagree at one end, which may indicate a read error. The chain has TRBV7-9 and TRBJ1-2, with 9 bases that match TRBD1. This CDR3 spans 12 amino acids. Germline loops: CDR1 SEHNR, CDR2 FQNEAQ (reference sequence). CDR3 nucleotides: TGTGCCAGCAGCTTAGACAGGGGGCGCTTATCGTTC. The encoded protein is CASSLDRGRLSF.

V is TRBV28 and J is TRBJ1-2, with D possibly being TRBD1 (6 bases). The ends were cut back, 6 bases at V and 4 bases at J, with 12 bases in the middle. This CDR3 region has 13 residues. CDR1 is MDHEN and CDR2 is SYDVKM in the germline V gene. The CDR3 DNA sequence: TGTGCCAGCAGAGCACAGGGACCCTATGGCTACACCTTC. The encoded protein is CASRAQGPYGYTF.

The rearrangement uses TRBV6-5 and TRBJ1-1; 7 nucleotides line up with TRBD1. The CDR3 extends over 14 amino acids. Trimming cost V 0 bases and J 7 bases; bases outside gene matches: 5. Germline V lookup: CDR1 MNHEY, CDR2 SVGAGI. CDR3 in amino acids: CASSYSDRVGEAFF. The CDR3 DNA reads as TGTGCCAGCAGTTACTCCGACAGGGTCGGTGAAGCTTTCTTT.

This rearrangement joins TRBV2 to TRBJ2-7; D is perhaps TRBD1 (6 bases). Looked up from germline, CDR1 is SNHLY and CDR2 is FYNNEI. V was trimmed by 6 bases and J by 0 bases, leaving 12 bases between them. The CDR3 loop spans 14 amino acids. The CDR3 DNA follows: TGTGCCAGCAGAGGACAGACAAGCTCCTACGAGCAGTACTTC. It is translated as CASRGQTSSYEQYF.

This clone was seen a single time. The rearrangement uses TRBV30 and TRBJ2-2; the D gene is possibly TRBD2 (6 bases). Germline V CDR1 and CDR2: GTSNPN, SVGIG (reference sequence). V gave up 4 bases and J gave up 5 bases, with 14 bases separating them. CDR3 size: 14 residues. The DNA of the CDR3 is TGTGCCTGGATGGCCGGGAGTAGAACCGGGGAGCTGTTTTTT. This translates into CAWMAGSRTGELFF.

This clone was seen once. The chain uses TRBV5-4 and TRBJ2-7; tentatively, D is TRBD1 (5 bases). This CDR3 region has 13 residues. CDR1 and CDR2 from the germline V gene are SGHNT and YYREEE (reference sequence). The V and J ends lost 4 bases and 1 base respectively, with 9 bases between them. In DNA form, the CDR3 reads TGTGCCAGCAGCCAGGACACTTCCTACGAGCAGTACTTC. This encodes CASSQDTSYEQYF.

V gene TRBV6-5 combines with J gene TRBJ2-3; 9 bases are shared with TRBD2. CDR3 length: 13 residues. The germline CDR1 and CDR2 sequences are MNHEY and SVGAGI. V lost 10 bases, J lost 5 bases, and 7 bases stayed unmatched. As DNA, the CDR3 is TGTGCCACCGGTAGCGGGAGCGGAGATACGCAGTATTTT. Translating it yields CATGSGSGDTQYF.

This chain uses TRBV19 with TRBJ1-1, with 10 bases fitting TRBD1. The V gene's germline CDR1 is LNHDA and CDR2 SQIVND (reference sequence). The CDR3 has 14 residues. Trimming took 8 bases from V and 5 from J; bases not matched to a gene: 8. The CDR3 sequence: CASGRQGATTEAFF. In DNA, the CDR3 is TGTGCCAGTGGCAGACAGGGGGCCACGACTGAAGCTTTCTTT.

The chain combines TRBV4-1 with TRBJ2-7, with 12 bases aligning to TRBD2. This CDR3 comprises 17 residues. V lost 4 bases, J lost 2 bases, and 9 bases stayed unmatched. The germline V gene encodes CDR1 MGHRA and CDR2 YSYEKL. The CDR3 DNA reads TGCGCCAGCAGCCCCCTAAGGACTAGCGGGAACACCTACGAGCAGTACTTC. Encoded protein: CASSPLRTSGNTYEQYF.

The V call is TRBV6-6, the J call TRBJ1-1, with TRBD1 matching over 11 bases. Trimming took 7 bases from V and 3 from J; bases not matched to a gene: 7. The CDR3 has 15 residues. Per germline, CDR1 MNHNY and CDR2 SVGAGI (reference sequence). CDR3 loop: CASTKGTGGDTEAFF. Written as DNA, the CDR3 is TGTGCCAGCACCAAAGGGACAGGGGGGGACACTGAAGCTTTCTTT.

The chain carries TRBV2 and TRBJ1-4, with 8 bases identical to TRBD1. The CDR3 length is 16 residues. CDR1 is SNHLY and CDR2 is FYNNEI in the germline V gene. The V and J ends lost 3 bases and 4 bases, in that order; junction bases with no gene match: 7. CDR3 amino acids: CASSDRYRGDNEKLFF. The CDR3 DNA sequence: TGTGCCAGCAGTGACCGGTACAGGGGGGATAATGAAAAACTGTTTTTT.

The chain carries TRBV5-6 and TRBJ2-3, with D tentatively TRBD1 (5 bases). The V gene's germline CDR1 is SGHDT and CDR2 YYEEEE. V was cut by 3 bases and J by 2 bases, with 10 bases left in between. The CDR3 is 14 residues long. The CDR3 loop is CASSWGSATDTQYF. CDR3 sequence (DNA): TGTGCCAGCAGCTGGGGCAGCGCCACAGATACGCAGTATTTT.

Worth noting for this clone: The junction differs from germline at one of its ends, possibly a read error. Other DNA sequences in the sample encode the same CDR3. The J gene is TRBJ1-2, the V gene TRBV7-9; D is unresolved. Looked up from germline, CDR1 is SEHNR and CDR2 is FQNEAQ (reference sequence). The CDR3 runs to 14 residues. DNA for the CDR3: TGCGCCAGCAGCCAGGAGGGCGGATTCTTCGGCTACACCTTC. Its translation: CASSQEGGFFGYTF.

V gene TRBV9 combines with J gene TRBJ1-1; possibly TRBD1 for D (6 bases). This CDR3 comprises 13 residues. The germline gives CDR1 SGDLS, CDR2 YYNGEE. Trimming shortened V by 4 bases and J by 3 bases, and 10 bases separated the two germline ends. The CDR3 loop reads CASSPRGDTEAFF. The CDR3 DNA reads TGTGCCAGCAGCCCCAGGGGAGACACTGAAGCTTTCTTT.

The V gene is TRBV7-2, the J gene TRBJ2-3; weak D call: TRBD2 (5 bases). V lost 5 bases to trimming and J lost 6 bases, with 6 bases between them. Germline values: CDR1 SGHTA, CDR2 FQGNSA. The CDR3 covers 11 residues. The CDR3 DNA reads TGTGCCAGCAGCACGGGGGATACGCAGTATTTT. It encodes CASSTGDTQYF.

The table lists this clone with a count of one. V usage is TRBV7-2 and J usage is TRBJ2-2; 8 bases line up with TRBD2. CDR3 length: 16 residues. After removal of 3 bases from V and 1 base from J, the junction contained 4 bases not matched to a gene. Germline lookup yields CDR1 SGHTA and CDR2 FQGNSA. DNA of the CDR3: TGTGCCAGCAGCTTCCCCACTAGCGGGAACACCGGGGAGCTGTTTTTT. Amino acids: CASSFPTSGNTGELFF. Drawing the rest from reference TRBV7-2 and TRBJ2-2, the complete variable domain is GAGVSQSPSNKVTEKGKDVELRCDPISGHTALYWYRQSLGQGLEFLIYFQGNSAPDKSGLPSDRFSAERTGGSVSTLTIQRTQQEDSAVYLCASSFPTSGNTGELFFGEGSRLTVL.